The rows below give T cell receptor beta chains drawn from one sample of a study of T-cell memory formation after mild COVID-19. TCRdb re-analysed the 5' RACE reads in MiXCR, keeping a single row per CDR3 protein. This sample has 450,000 to 650,000 distinct CDR3 sequences, with 18% found just once. Specimen: PBMCs or a T cell subset sorted from them (not recorded which). These TCRs come from an adult woman who had mild COVID-19 (a few samples of this study predate the infection). Cell type and time point are not known. The CDR3 runs from the conserved cysteine through the conserved F or W. Each record gives: D gene, V gene, CDR3 length, clone size, J gene, CDR3 protein, CDR3 DNA. A D gene is named only where the DNA matches it firmly. Clone size is stated in some rows and not others, as once, few, many or a class when expanded.

>-|TRBV7-2|15|few|TRBJ2-1
CASSSNFGLYNEQFF
TGTGCCAGCAGCTCCAACTTTGGACTCTACAATGAGCAGTTCTTC
>-|TRBV19|12|-|TRBJ1-2
CASTPRTYGYTF
TGTGCCAGTACACCCCGGACCTATGGCTACACCTTC
>TRBD1|TRBV5-6|15|-|TRBJ2-7
CASTLRGQTYYEQYF
TGTGCCAGCACGCTACGGGGACAGACCTACTACGAGCAGTACTTC
>-|TRBV18|14|-|TRBJ1-4
CASSRRDGNEKLFF
TGTGCCAGCTCACGCCGGGACGGAAATGAAAAACTGTTTTTT
>TRBD2|TRBV20-1|15|-|TRBJ2-1
CSARQSGRAYNEQFF
TGCAGTGCTAGGCAAAGCGGGAGGGCATACAATGAGCAGTTCTTC
>-|TRBV10-3|16|-|TRBJ2-1
CAISPHLDRGADEQFF
TGTGCCATCAGTCCACATCTGGACCGGGGGGCTGATGAGCAGTTCTTC
>-|TRBV15|14|-|TRBJ2-5
CATSPWNSEETQYF
TGTGCCACCAGCCCTTGGAACTCGGAGGAGACCCAGTACTTC
>-|TRBV12-3/TRBV12-4|15|-|TRBJ1-2
CASSLMGAWSDGYTF
TGTGCCAGCAGTTTAATGGGGGCATGGTCCGATGGCTACACCTTC
>TRBD1|TRBV12-3/TRBV12-4|15|few|TRBJ2-3
CASSLRQGDTDTQYF
TGTGCCAGCAGTTTGCGACAGGGGGACACAGATACGCAGTATTTT
>-|TRBV9|13|-|TRBJ2-7
CASSVGYGDEQYF
TGTGCCAGCAGCGTAGGTTACGGGGACGAGCAGTACTTC
>TRBD2|TRBV7-2|14|-|TRBJ2-7
CASSPSGLSYEQYF
TGTGCCAGCAGCCCTAGCGGGCTCTCCTACGAGCAGTACTTC
>TRBD2|TRBV12-3/TRBV12-4|16|-|TRBJ2-3
CASSSLTSGGAGTQYF
TGTGCCAGCAGTTCTCTGACTAGCGGGGGGGCGGGTACGCAGTATTTT
>-|TRBV11-1|13|few|TRBJ2-7
CASSSSVPYEQYF
TGTGCCAGCAGCTCATCGGTCCCCTACGAGCAGTACTTC
>-|TRBV5-1|14|-|TRBJ2-2
CASSLEGRDGELFF
TGCGCCAGCAGCCTCGAAGGAAGGGACGGGGAGCTGTTTTTT
>-|TRBV12-3/TRBV12-4|14|-|TRBJ1-2
CASISDRANYGYTF
TGTGCCAGCATCTCGGACAGAGCTAACTATGGCTACACCTTC
>-|TRBV4-3|15|few|TRBJ2-2
CASSPRTSGAGELFF
TGCGCCAGCAGCCCGCGGACAAGCGGCGCCGGGGAGCTGTTTTTT
>-|TRBV6-2/TRBV6-3|14|few|TRBJ1-1
CATTPGGGEHWAFF
TGTGCCACCACGCCCGGGGGGGGGGAGCATTGGGCTTTCTTT
>TRBD1|TRBV14|15|few|TRBJ2-7
CASSPTAGTGREQYF
TGTGCCAGCAGCCCAACGGCCGGGACAGGGAGGGAGCAGTACTTC
>-|TRBV24-1|11|few|TRBJ2-1
CATSDLWEQFF
TGTGCCACCAGTGATTTGTGGGAACAGTTCTTC
>-|TRBV5-1|14|few|TRBJ2-5
CASSSVLTQETQYF
TGCGCCAGCAGCTCGGTCTTGACGCAAGAGACCCAGTACTTC
>TRBD2|TRBV7-6|16|-|TRBJ2-5
CASSTRLAGGGETQYF
TGTGCCAGCAGCACCCGACTAGCGGGGGGTGGAGAGACCCAGTACTTC
>-|TRBV20-1|12|few|TRBJ2-7
CSAWRAQNEQYF
TGCAGCGCCTGGAGGGCCCAGAACGAGCAGTACTTC
>-|TRBV29-1|16|-|TRBJ2-1
CSVVPAGKQMGNEQFF
TGCAGCGTTGTTCCCGCAGGGAAACAGATGGGGAATGAGCAGTTCTTC
>-|TRBV27|15|-|TRBJ2-3
CASRNLKGSTDTQYF
TGTGCCAGCAGGAATTTGAAAGGGAGCACAGATACGCAGTATTTT
>-|TRBV9|14|few|TRBJ1-5
CASSVWDSNQPQHF
TGTGCCAGCAGCGTATGGGACAGCAATCAGCCCCAGCATTTT
>TRBD2|TRBV7-2|17|few|TRBJ2-7
CASSSGLAGGPPREQYF
TGTGCCAGCAGCTCGGGACTAGCGGGAGGACCCCCTCGTGAGCAGTACTTC